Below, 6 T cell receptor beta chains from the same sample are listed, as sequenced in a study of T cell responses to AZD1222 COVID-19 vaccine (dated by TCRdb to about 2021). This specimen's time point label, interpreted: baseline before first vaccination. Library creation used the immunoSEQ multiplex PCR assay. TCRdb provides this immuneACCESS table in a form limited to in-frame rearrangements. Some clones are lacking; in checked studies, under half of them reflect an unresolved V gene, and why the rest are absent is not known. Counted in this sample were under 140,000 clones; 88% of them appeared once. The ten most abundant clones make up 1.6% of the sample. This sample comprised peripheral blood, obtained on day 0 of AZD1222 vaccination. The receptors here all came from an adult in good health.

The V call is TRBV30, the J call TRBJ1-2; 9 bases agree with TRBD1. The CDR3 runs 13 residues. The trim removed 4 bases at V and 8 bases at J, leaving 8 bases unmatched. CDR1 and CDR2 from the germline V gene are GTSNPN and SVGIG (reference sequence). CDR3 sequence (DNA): TGTGCCTGGAACACGGGACAGGGAATAGGCTACACCTTC. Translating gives CAWNTGQGIGYTF.

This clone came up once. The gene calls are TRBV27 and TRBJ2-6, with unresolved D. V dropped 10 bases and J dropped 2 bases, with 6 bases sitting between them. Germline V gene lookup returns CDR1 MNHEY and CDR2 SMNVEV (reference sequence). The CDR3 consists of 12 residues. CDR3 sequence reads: CATSPGANVLTF. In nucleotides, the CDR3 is TGTGCCACCTCCCCTGGGGCCAACGTCCTGACTTTC.

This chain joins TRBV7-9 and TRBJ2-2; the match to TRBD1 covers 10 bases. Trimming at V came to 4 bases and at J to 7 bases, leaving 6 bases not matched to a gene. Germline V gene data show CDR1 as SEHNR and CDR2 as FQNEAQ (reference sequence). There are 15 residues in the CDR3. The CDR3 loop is CASSSRDRGLGELFF. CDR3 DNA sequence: TGTGCCAGCAGCTCTCGAGACAGGGGGCTCGGGGAGCTGTTTTTT.

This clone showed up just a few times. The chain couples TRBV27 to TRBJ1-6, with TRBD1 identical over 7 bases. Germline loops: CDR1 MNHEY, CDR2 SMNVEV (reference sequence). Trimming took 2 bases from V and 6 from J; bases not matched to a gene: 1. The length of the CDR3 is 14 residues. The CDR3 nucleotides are TGTGCCAGCAGTTTAGACAGGGTTAATTCACCCCTCCACTTT. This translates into CASSLDRVNSPLHF.

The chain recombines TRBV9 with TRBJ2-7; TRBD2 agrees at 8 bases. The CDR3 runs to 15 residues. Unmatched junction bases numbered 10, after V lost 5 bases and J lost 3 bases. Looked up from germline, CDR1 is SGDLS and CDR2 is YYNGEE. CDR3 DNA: TGTGCCAGCAGTTCTGGACTAGCCTCAAGCTACGAGCAGTACTTC. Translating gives CASSSGLASSYEQYF.

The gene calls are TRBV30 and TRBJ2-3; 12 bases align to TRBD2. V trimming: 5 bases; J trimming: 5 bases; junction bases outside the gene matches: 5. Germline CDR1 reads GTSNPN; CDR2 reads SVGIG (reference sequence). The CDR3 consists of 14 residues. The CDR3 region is CAWSSGGAGDTQYF. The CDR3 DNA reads TGTGCCTGGTCTAGCGGGGGGGCAGGAGATACGCAGTATTTT.